This entry describes one T cell receptor (beta chain). TCRdb used MiXCR to reprocess the 5' RACE reads, holding one entry per CDR3 protein. The top ten hold about 0.27% of the sample, which has roughly 1,500,000 distinct CDR3 sequences, roughly a third seen once. This sample was included in a study of identical twins. The CDR3 consists of 16 residues. Per germline, CDR1 SGHDN and CDR2 FVKESK. Trimming left V 1 base short and J 4 bases short, with 16 bases between. Sequencing was carried out using cord blood. This receptor was identified in a newborn girl in good health. The rearrangement links TRBV14 to TRBJ1-2; a possible D gene is TRBD1 (6 bases). CDR3 nucleotides: TGTGCCAGCAGCCAAGTGGGGGGGGCGGTGAGCTATGGCTACACCTTC. This translates into CASSQVGGAVSYGYTF.